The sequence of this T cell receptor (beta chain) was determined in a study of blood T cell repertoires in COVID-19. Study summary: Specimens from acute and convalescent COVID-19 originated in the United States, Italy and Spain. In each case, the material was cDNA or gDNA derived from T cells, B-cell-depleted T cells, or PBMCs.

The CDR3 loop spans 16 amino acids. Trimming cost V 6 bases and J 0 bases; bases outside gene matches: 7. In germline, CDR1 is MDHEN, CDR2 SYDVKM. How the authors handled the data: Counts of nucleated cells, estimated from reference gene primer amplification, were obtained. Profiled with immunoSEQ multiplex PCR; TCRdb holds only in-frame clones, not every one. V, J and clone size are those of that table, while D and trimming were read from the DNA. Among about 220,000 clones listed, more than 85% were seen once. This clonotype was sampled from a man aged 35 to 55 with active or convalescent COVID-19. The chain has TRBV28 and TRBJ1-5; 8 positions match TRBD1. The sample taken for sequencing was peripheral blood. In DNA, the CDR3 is TGTGCCAGCAGCCGTACCGGGACAGGTAGCAATCAGCCCCAGCATTTT. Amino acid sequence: CASSRTGTGSNQPQHF.